The 16 T cell receptor beta chains presented below share a single source sample, sequenced in a study of blood T cell repertoires in COVID-19. Sequencing was performed with immunoSEQ multiplex PCR; in TCRdb, only in-frame clones are kept and a portion is missing. The data show more than 200,000 clones, with approximately 90% seen just once and around 1.7% held by the top ten. The source material was PBMCs or T cells enriched from blood (not recorded which). The receptors originated from a man aged 35 to 55 who had recovered from COVID-19.

V gene TRBV4-1 combines with J gene TRBJ2-2, with a possible D match to TRBD2 (6 bases). Between the trimmed V and J ends, which lost 0 bases and 7 bases, there was a span of 21 bases. The CDR3 is made up of 18 amino acids. Looked up from germline, CDR1 is MGHRA and CDR2 is YSYEKL. The CDR3 region is CASSQEASGSRLGGELFF. In DNA, the CDR3 is TGCGCCAGCAGCCAAGAAGCCAGCGGGTCGCGGTTGGGCGGGGAGCTGTTTTTT.

V is TRBV28 and J is TRBJ2-1; 7 nucleotides agree with TRBD2. Losses at the gene ends were 5 bases for V and 0 bases for J; bases not matched to a gene: 10. The CDR3 consists of 17 residues. Germline V gives CDR1 MDHEN, CDR2 SYDVKM. The CDR3 DNA reads TGTGCCAGCAGTCTTAATAGCGGGCTCAGCTCCTACAATGAGCAGTTCTTC. It translates to CASSLNSGLSSYNEQFF. The full variable domain, rest sourced from reference TRBV28 and TRBJ2-1, is DVKVTQSSRYLVKRTGEKVFLECVQDMDHENMFWYRQDPGLGLRLIYFSYDVKMKEKGDIPEGYSVSREKKERFSLILESASTNQTSMYLCASSLNSGLSSYNEQFFGPGTRLTVL.

V usage is TRBV5-6 and J usage is TRBJ1-5; 7 bases line up with TRBD1. CDR1 and CDR2 from the germline V gene are SGHDT and YYEEEE. V lost 3 bases to trimming and J lost 7 bases; unmatched junction nucleotides: 4. The length of the CDR3 is 13 residues. The CDR3 loop reads CASSSTGNQPQHF. The CDR3 nucleotides are TGTGCCAGCAGCTCGACAGGGAACCAGCCCCAGCATTTT. Supplemented by reference TRBV5-6 and TRBJ1-5, the full variable domain reads DAGVTQSPTHLIKTRGQQVTLRCSPKSGHDTVSWYQQALGQGPQFIFQYYEEEERQRGNFPDRFSGHQFPNYSSELNVNALLLGDSALYLCASSSTGNQPQHFGDGTRLSIL.

This sequence joins TRBV6-7 and TRBJ1-6; D may be TRBD1 (5 bases). TRBV6-7 counts as an open reading frame of uncertain function. V gave up 0 bases and J gave up 8 bases, with 20 bases separating them. The CDR3 runs to 18 residues. CDR3 protein: CASSYSGGANIGDSPLHF. Here the CDR3 DNA reads TGTGCCAGCAGTTACTCGGGGGGTGCGAATATCGGAGATTCACCCCTCCACTTT.

This chain connects TRBV2 to TRBJ2-2; TRBD1 aligns across 8 bases. The CDR3 consists of 13 residues. Trimming cost V 5 bases and J 6 bases; bases outside gene matches: 2. Per germline, CDR1 SNHLY and CDR2 FYNNEI. The CDR3 DNA reads as TGTGCCAGCAGTTCCAGGGGGCCCGGGGAGCTGTTTTTT. Translating it yields CASSSRGPGELFF.

V is TRBV11-2 and J is TRBJ2-7; 12 positions match TRBD2. From germline, CDR1 is SGHAT and CDR2 FQNNGV. The length of the CDR3 is 16 residues. After removal of 1 base from V and 9 bases from J, the junction contained 10 bases not matched to a gene. CDR3 sequence reads: CASSLVVTSGRGGQYF. CDR3 sequence (DNA): TGTGCCAGCAGCTTAGTAGTGACTAGCGGGAGAGGTGGGCAGTACTTC.

The chain recombines TRBV6-2 or TRBV6-3 with TRBJ2-7, with unresolved D. Trimming cost V 0 bases and J 1 base, with 7 bases left between them. This CDR3 contains 14 residues. Germline CDR1 is MNHEY and CDR2 is SVGEGT. The CDR3 DNA follows: TGTGCCAGCAGTTACTCGTGGGCGTCCTACGAGCAGTACTTC. Its translation is CASSYSWASYEQYF.

J is TRBJ1-4 and V is TRBV27, with TRBD1 matching 8 bases. The CDR3 contains 14 residues. CDR1 is MNHEY, CDR2 SMNVEV, per germline (reference sequence). The J segment lost 4 bases and the V segment lost 8 bases, leaving 6 bases of the junction unmatched. For the CDR3, the DNA is TGTGCCAGCCGCAGGGACAGGCTTAATGAAAAACTGTTTTTT. This translates into CASRRDRLNEKLFF.

The chain employs TRBV19 and TRBJ2-6; D perhaps matches TRBD2 (6 bases). Trimming took off 4 bases at V and 2 bases at J, with 12 bases between the two ends. This CDR3 is built from 16 residues. Germline V lookup: CDR1 LNHDA, CDR2 SQIVND (reference sequence). In DNA form, the CDR3 reads TGTGCCAGTAGTACTCGGGGAGGCCCTGGGGCCAACGTCCTGACTTTC. It yields the protein CASSTRGGPGANVLTF. Based on the CDR3 plus reference TRBV19 and TRBJ2-6, the full variable domain is DGGITQSPKYLFRKEGQNVTLSCEQNLNHDAMYWYRQDPGQGLRLIYYSQIVNDFQKGDIAEGYSVSREKKESFPLTVTSAQKNPTAFYLCASSTRGGPGANVLTFGAGSRLTVL.

The chain recombines TRBV6-2 or TRBV6-3 with TRBJ2-1; D gene uncertain. The CDR3 has 13 residues. V was cut by 2 bases and J by 8 bases, with 10 bases left in between. In germline, CDR1 is MNHEY, CDR2 SVGEGT. CDR3: CASSYRSQHEQFF. The CDR3 DNA sequence: TGTGCCAGCAGTTACCGGAGCCAGCATGAGCAGTTCTTC.

The sample holds one count of this clone. The chain is built from TRBV7-9 and TRBJ1-2; no clear D. V lost 4 bases and J lost 4, with 13 bases in between. Germline V gene lookup returns CDR1 SEHNR and CDR2 FQNEAQ (reference sequence). The CDR3 is 14 amino acids. CDR3: CASSSRGEGYGYTF. The CDR3, as DNA: TGTGCCAGCAGCTCTCGGGGTGAGGGCTATGGCTACACCTTC.

This clone has a single count. The rearrangement links TRBV7-2 to TRBJ2-5; 10 bases fit TRBD2. Trimming cost V 5 bases and J 14 bases; bases outside gene matches: 17. This CDR3 comprises 15 residues. The germline CDR1 and CDR2 sequences are SGHTA and FQGNSA. The CDR3 protein is CASSPSGSGGAVRYF. The CDR3 DNA sequence: TGTGCCAGCAGCCCCAGTGGGAGCGGGGGGGCGGTTCGATACTTC.

This clone has just one count. This sequence joins TRBV28 and TRBJ1-5; 9 bases are shared with TRBD1. The germline V gene has CDR1 MDHEN and CDR2 SYDVKM. The CDR3 is 20 amino acids. Trimming cost V 3 bases and J 0 bases; bases outside gene matches: 15. The CDR3 DNA is TGTGCCAGCAGTTTGAAGGTCACAGGGGGCCTCTCTTATAGCAATCAGCCCCAGCATTTT. The encoded protein is CASSLKVTGGLSYSNQPQHF.

The chain recombines TRBV10-1 with TRBJ1-4; D is perhaps TRBD1 (6 bases). V lost 6 bases, J lost 0 bases, and 14 bases lay in between. The V gene's germline CDR1 is WNHNN and CDR2 SYGVQD (reference sequence). This CDR3 spans 16 amino acids. CDR3 loop: CASRKQGSATNEKLFF. The CDR3, as DNA: TGCGCCAGCAGAAAACAGGGATCGGCAACTAATGAAAAACTGTTTTTT.

The chain links TRBV6-2 or TRBV6-3 to TRBJ2-7; a possible D gene is TRBD1 (6 bases). V was trimmed by 2 bases and J by 6 bases, leaving 14 bases between them. The CDR3 spans 14 residues. Germline lookup yields CDR1 MNHEY and CDR2 SVGEGT. The CDR3 sequence is CASSYADSLGEQYF. The CDR3 DNA sequence: TGTGCCAGCAGTTACGCGGACAGCCTAGGCGAGCAGTACTTC.

This rearrangement joins TRBV12-2 to TRBJ1-3. TRBV12-2 corresponds to a pseudogene. The CDR3 is 15 amino acids. The CDR3 is CASRKTGRSGNTIYF. CDR3 DNA sequence: TGTGCAAGTCGCAAAACGGGGAGATCTGGAAACACCATATATTTT.